This passage covers 7 T cell receptor beta chains from one sample sequenced in a study of PD-1 blockade in classical Hodgkin lymphoma. Each patient's relapse followed autologous stem cell transplantation, and brentuximab vedotin exposure varied. Repertoires were generated with immunoSEQ multiplex PCR, while TCRdb's copy carries only in-frame clones and drops some. Found here are 25,000 to 35,000 clones, 71% of them singletons; the top ten hold about 3.3%. The material was peripheral blood mononuclear cells (PBMCs), obtained before the second cycle of nivolumab. Source of these receptors: a human donor with classical Hodgkin lymphoma.

V gene TRBV10-3 combines with J gene TRBJ2-7; D is unclear. CDR3 length: 11 amino acids. CDR1 is ENHRY and CDR2 is SYGVKD in the germline V gene. The V gene lost 8 bases and the J gene lost 7 bases, with 12 bases spanning the gap. The CDR3 DNA sequence: TGTGCCATCGGGGTAACGGGTGAGCAGTACTTC. Residues: CAIGVTGEQYF.

J is TRBJ2-7 and V is TRBV4-1; D not resolved. Germline V gene data show CDR1 as MGHRA and CDR2 as YSYEKL. The CDR3 sequence is 16 residues long. The ends were cut back, 0 bases at V and 3 bases at J, with 15 bases in the middle. The CDR3 bases are TGCGCCAGCAGCCAAGATGCCCAAGGGCTAATCTACGAGCAGTACTTC. It encodes CASSQDAQGLIYEQYF.

This chain joins TRBV5-6 and TRBJ2-7; TRBD1 might be the D (5 bases). The CDR3 covers 15 residues. The germline gives CDR1 SGHDT, CDR2 YYEEEE. Between the trimmed V and J ends, which lost 1 base and 0 bases, there was a span of 11 bases. CDR3 DNA sequence: TGTGCCAGCAGCTTGTCGGGCGACAGCTCCTACGAGCAGTACTTC. It translates to CASSLSGDSSYEQYF. Full variable domain (remainder filled in from reference TRBV5-6 and TRBJ2-7): DAGVTQSPTHLIKTRGQQVTLRCSPKSGHDTVSWYQQALGQGPQFIFQYYEEEERQRGNFPDRFSGHQFPNYSSELNVNALLLGDSALYLCASSLSGDSSYEQYFGPGTRLTVT.

The rearrangement uses TRBV7-6 and TRBJ1-3; D not certain. Per germline, CDR1 SGHVS and CDR2 FNYEAQ. V dropped 1 base and J dropped 0 bases, with 7 bases sitting between them. The CDR3 runs 15 residues. Here the CDR3 DNA reads TGTGCCAGCAGCTTAGGGACGAGCTCTGGAAACACCATATATTTT. Amino acids: CASSLGTSSGNTIYF.

This chain connects TRBV28 to TRBJ1-1; possible D gene TRBD1, 6 bases. Germline CDR1 reads MDHEN; CDR2 reads SYDVKM. There are 16 residues in the CDR3. Trimming left V 5 bases short and J 0 bases short, with 16 bases between. CDR3 DNA sequence: TGTGCCAGCAGTCCTACAGGGTTCTTTGTGAACACTGAAGCTTTCTTT. Protein sequence: CASSPTGFFVNTEAFF. Filled out from reference TRBV28 and TRBJ1-1, the complete variable domain reads DVKVTQSSRYLVKRTGEKVFLECVQDMDHENMFWYRQDPGLGLRLIYFSYDVKMKEKGDIPEGYSVSREKKERFSLILESASTNQTSMYLCASSPTGFFVNTEAFFGQGTRLTVV.

This clone turned up a few times. The rearrangement joins TRBV5-8 to TRBJ1-1; weak D call: TRBD1 (5 bases). Germline assignment: CDR1 SGHTS and CDR2 YDEGEE. The CDR3 runs 16 residues. V was cut by 3 bases and J by 2 bases, with 17 bases left in between. The CDR3 nucleotides are TGTGCCAGCAGCTGGGGGGGTAAAATTACAAACACTGAAGCTTTCTTT. This encodes CASSWGGKITNTEAFF. The full variable domain, rest sourced from reference TRBV5-8 and TRBJ1-1, is EAGVTQSPTHLIKTRGQQATLRCSPISGHTSVYWYQQALGLGLQFLLWYDEGEERNRGNFPPRFSGRQFPNYSSELNVNALELEDSALYLCASSWGGKITNTEAFFGQGTRLTVV.

The CDR3 here is CASSEREVRASQYF. The CDR3 nucleotides read TGTGCCAGCAGTGAAAGAGAGGTTAGGGCGTCCCAGTACTTC. V and J are TRBV2 and TRBJ2-5; D remains ambiguous. Germline values: CDR1 SNHLY, CDR2 FYNNEI. The CDR3 is 14 amino acids. The V end was cut by 2 bases, the J end by 9 bases, with 16 bases between. Drawing the rest from reference TRBV2 and TRBJ2-5, the complete variable domain is EPEVTQTPSHQVTQMGQEVILRCVPISNHLYFYWYRQILGQKVEFLVSFYNNEISEKSEIFDDQFSVERPDGSNFTLKIRSTKLEDSAMYFCASSEREVRASQYFGPGTRLLVL.